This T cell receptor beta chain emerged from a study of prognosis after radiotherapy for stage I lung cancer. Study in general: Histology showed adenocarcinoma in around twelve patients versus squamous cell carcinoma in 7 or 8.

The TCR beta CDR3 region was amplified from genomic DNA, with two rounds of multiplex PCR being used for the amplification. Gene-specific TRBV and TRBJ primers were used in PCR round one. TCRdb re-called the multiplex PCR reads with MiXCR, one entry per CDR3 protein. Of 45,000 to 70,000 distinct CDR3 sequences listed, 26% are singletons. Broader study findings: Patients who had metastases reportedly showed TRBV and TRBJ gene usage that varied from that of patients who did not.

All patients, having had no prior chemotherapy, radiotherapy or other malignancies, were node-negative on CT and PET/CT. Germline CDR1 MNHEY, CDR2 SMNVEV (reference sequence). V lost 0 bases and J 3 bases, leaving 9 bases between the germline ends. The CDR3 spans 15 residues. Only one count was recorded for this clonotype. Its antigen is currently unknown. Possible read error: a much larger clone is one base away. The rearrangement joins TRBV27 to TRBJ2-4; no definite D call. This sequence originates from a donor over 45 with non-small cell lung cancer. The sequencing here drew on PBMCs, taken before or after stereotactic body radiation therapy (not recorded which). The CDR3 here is CASSLSNNDKNIQYF. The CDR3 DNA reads TGTGCCAGCAGTTTATCGAACAACGACAAAAACATTCAGTACTTC.